This TCR beta chain originates from a study of blood T cell repertoires in COVID-19. Study at large: Donors in the United States, Italy and Spain gave samples during acute or convalescent COVID-19.

In the original processing: Reference gene primer amplification gave nucleated cell count estimates. Profiled with immunoSEQ multiplex PCR; TCRdb holds only in-frame clones, not every one. V, J and clone size are those of that table, while D and trimming were read from the DNA. Of 70,000 or so clones in the sample, over 80% were seen once. CDR3 length equals 13 residues. In germline, CDR1 is MNHEY, CDR2 SVGAGI. V dropped 2 bases and J dropped 6 bases, with 11 bases sitting between them. Sequences were obtained from peripheral blood. The TCR comes from a man aged 45-60 years with COVID-19, enrolled during active disease. This chain links TRBV6-5 with TRBJ2-7, with unresolved D. The CDR3 DNA follows: TGTGCCAGCAGTTACCCACCTCTGCGCGAGCAGTACTTC. This gives the protein CASSYPPLREQYF.